This T cell receptor (beta chain) is drawn from a study of blood T cell repertoires in COVID-19 (dated by TCRdb to the early 2020s). For the study in its entirety: Samples covering the acute and convalescent phases of COVID-19 were provided by collaborators in the United States, Italy and Spain. The material from the prospective study consisted of cDNA or gDNA derived from T cells, B-cell-depleted T cells, or PBMCs. Deeply sampled blood TCRbeta repertoires from subjects exposed to, actively infected with, or recovered from COVID-19 were included in the dataset. A freely available public database, intended as a resource for researchers studying the immune response to SARS-CoV-2, is where the repertoires were released. The samples were drawn from two sources: the first 160 participants of the ongoing ImmuneRACE study, and 950 to 1,500 subjects contributed by 6 global collaborators. Nearly every sample came with metadata listing a de-identified subject ID, COVID-19 status, age in years and sex. Where available, HLA class I and class II types were taken from metadata supplied by the sample provider and were not determined by assay-based typing. Study-wide conclusions, independent of this receptor: The amount of clinical and demographic metadata varied by source and participant and was provided uncurated.

TCRbeta CDR3 regions were amplified from genomic DNA by means of the immunoSEQ Assay, a bias-controlled multiplex PCR. On the authors' methods: The number of nucleated cells in each sample was estimated by amplification of reference gene primers within the assay. To quantify the absolute abundance of each unique TCRbeta CDR3 rearrangement, sequence reads were collapsed and filtered. Productive Simpson clonality was computed per sample as the square root of Simpson's diversity index over productive rearrangements. In TCRdb, the immuneACCESS table is reduced to in-frame sequences with V and J assigned. These tables do not hold every clone; where another copy was compared, an unresolved V gene accounts for under half, and the others remain unexplained. V and J calls plus clone size are reproduced from that table; the DNA served to infer D and trimming. The sample table contains under 200,000 clones; only one count was recorded for 70% to 85% of them. The top ten clonotypes cover more than 5% of the sample.

Trimming at the junction amounts to 3 bases on V and 6 bases on J, and the germline ends lie 14 bases apart. Measured from the cysteine to the phenylalanine, the CDR3 is 14 residues long. Just CDR3 DNA is preserved here, 42 bases in frame from base 1. CDR1 and CDR2 are drawn from the germline V gene: SGHDN, FVKESK. Collaborating institutions collected whole blood in K2EDTA tubes following their own protocols. For TCRbeta analysis, collaborators shipped samples as frozen whole blood, isolated PBMCs, or DNA extracted from either of those sample types. This clone showed up just once. Its cognate antigen has yet to be identified. Per-base quality was not reported, and no clone a single base away is much larger than it.

The material sequenced was peripheral blood. This clonotype originated in a young woman with acute or convalescent COVID-19. Rearrangement joined TRBV14 to TRBJ1-2; no D gene is confidently identified. At the DNA level, the sequence is TGTGCCAGCAGCCAGCGGAACCGGCGGAATGGCTACACCTTC. Its protein reads: CASSQRNRRNGYTF.